Shown below are 5 T cell receptor beta chains from a single sample sequenced in a study of OX40 agonist ivuxolimab in advanced cancers. Method: immunoSEQ multiplex PCR; TCRdb's copy keeps in-frame clones and lacks some. The table has 20,000 or so clones, 65% to 85% seen once. The sample consisted of CD4+ or CD8+ T cells sorted from blood, taken in a trial of the OX40 agonist ivuxolimab. The receptors were gathered from an adult with an advanced solid tumor such as melanoma, head and neck, liver or kidney cancer.

The chain uses TRBV28 and TRBJ2-1; no definite D call. Germline V CDR1 and CDR2: MDHEN, SYDVKM. The germline V and J ends were trimmed by 2 bases and 4 bases, with 6 bases remaining between them. This CDR3 contains 13 residues. CDR3 in amino acids: CASSLPSYNEQFF. The CDR3 DNA reads TGTGCCAGCAGTTTACCCTCATACAATGAGCAGTTCTTC.

The rearrangement links TRBV5-1 to TRBJ2-2, with D perhaps given as TRBD1 or TRBD2 (5 bases each). Germline assignment: CDR1 SGHRS and CDR2 YFSETQ. The CDR3 sequence is 15 residues long. V lost 0 bases to trimming and J lost 6 bases, with 12 bases between them. This CDR3 is CASSLAPGSAGELFF. CDR3 nucleotides: TGCGCCAGCAGCTTGGCCCCAGGGAGCGCCGGGGAGCTGTTTTTT.

V gene TRBV13 combines with J gene TRBJ2-1; D perhaps matches TRBD2 (6 bases). The CDR3 is 16 amino acids. Trimming left V 0 bases short and J 8 bases short, with 17 bases between. Germline V gene sequence: CDR1 PRHDT, CDR2 FYEKMQ (reference sequence). Here the CDR3 reads CASSLGTSGLTDEQFF. Written as DNA, the CDR3 is TGTGCCAGCAGCTTAGGGACGTCGGGACTCACGGATGAGCAGTTCTTC. The full variable domain, its missing parts supplied by reference TRBV13 and TRBJ2-1, is AAGVIQSPRHLIKEKRETATLKCYPIPRHDTVYWYQQGPGQDPQFLISFYEKMQSDKGSIPDRFSAQQFSDYHSELNMSSLELGDSALYFCASSLGTSGLTDEQFFGPGTRLTVL.

J is TRBJ2-1 and V is TRBV7-9; tentatively, D is TRBD2 (5 bases). Between the trimmed V and J ends, which lost 5 bases and 7 bases, there was a span of 15 bases. From germline, CDR1 is SEHNR and CDR2 FQNEAQ (reference sequence). This CDR3 spans 14 amino acids. The CDR3 sequence is CASSGPGNGNEQFF. CDR3 sequence (DNA): TGTGCCAGCAGCGGTCCGGGGAACGGGAATGAGCAGTTCTTC.

The chain joins TRBV14 to TRBJ1-2, with 8 bases identical to TRBD1. The ends lost 5 bases at V and 2 bases at J; junction bases unmatched: 1. Germline V gene sequence: CDR1 SGHDN, CDR2 FVKESK. The length of the CDR3 is 13 residues. The CDR3 coding sequence is TGTGCCAGCAGCGACAGGGGAAACTATGGCTACACCTTC. It specifies CASSDRGNYGYTF.